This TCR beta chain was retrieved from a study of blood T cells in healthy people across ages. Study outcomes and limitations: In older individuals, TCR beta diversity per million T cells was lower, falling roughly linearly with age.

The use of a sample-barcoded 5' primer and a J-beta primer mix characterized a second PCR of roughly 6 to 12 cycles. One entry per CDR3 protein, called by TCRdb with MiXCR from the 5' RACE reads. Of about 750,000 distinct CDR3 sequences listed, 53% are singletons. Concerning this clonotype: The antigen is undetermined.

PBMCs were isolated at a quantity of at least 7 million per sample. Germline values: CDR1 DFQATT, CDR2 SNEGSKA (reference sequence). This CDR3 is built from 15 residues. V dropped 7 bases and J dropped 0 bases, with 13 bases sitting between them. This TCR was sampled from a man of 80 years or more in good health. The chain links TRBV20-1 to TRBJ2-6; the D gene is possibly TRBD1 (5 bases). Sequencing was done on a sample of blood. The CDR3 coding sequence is TGCAGTGTAGACAGTGCCTCCTCTGGGGCCAACGTCCTGACTTTC. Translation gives CSVDSASSGANVLTF.